This entry concerns a single TCR beta chain. Its target is not known. Measured with immunoSEQ multiplex PCR; TCRdb has only the in-frame clones, and not every one. Counted here are about 100,000 clones, about 85% occurring once; the ten biggest clones make up under 2%. This specimen belongs to a study of T cell responses to AZD1222 COVID-19 vaccine. This CDR3 is built from 14 residues. Deletions cut 8 bases from V and 1 base from J, with 11 bases between. Germline lookup yields CDR1 LNHDA and CDR2 SQIVND (reference sequence). Study results and limitations: Dominant CD4 TCR responses targeted spike regions 160-218 and 743-854. Reportedly, nearly half of unique spike TCRs recognized epitopes outside B.1.351/B.1.1.7 mutations. Two AZD1222 doses significantly raised spike-specific TCR breadth and depth over controls. Repertoire sampling happened only post peak T cell response.

The specimen was peripheral blood, collected on day 0 of AZD1222 vaccination. The clonotype comes from an adult in good health. The V gene is TRBV19, the J gene TRBJ1-4; no definite D call. The CDR3 nucleotides are TGTGCCAGTCAAGCGGGAGGAACTAATGAAAAACTGTTTTTT. Protein: CASQAGGTNEKLFF. Looking up the rest from reference TRBV19 and TRBJ1-4 gives the full variable domain: DGGITQSPKYLFRKEGQNVTLSCEQNLNHDAMYWYRQDPGQGLRLIYYSQIVNDFQKGDIAEGYSVSREKKESFPLTVTSAQKNPTAFYLCASQAGGTNEKLFFGSGTQLSVL.